This TCR beta chain was sequenced during a study of blood T cell repertoires in COVID-19. TCRdb's copy holds only in-frame clones and misses some; the assay was immunoSEQ multiplex PCR. This table holds a few hundred thousand clones, around 87% found once. The V and J ends lost 0 bases and 7 bases respectively, with 10 bases between them. Germline-derived CDR1 and CDR2 are SGHAT and FQNNGV. This CDR3 comprises 13 residues. The sequenced material came from peripheral blood. J is TRBJ2-7 and V is TRBV11-2; D not resolved. This TCR derives from a woman aged 60-75 years with COVID-19, enrolled during active disease. The CDR3, as DNA: TGTGCCAGCAGCTTAGATGGCCCCTTTGAGCAGTACTTC. Translated, it gives CASSLDGPFEQYF.